Listed below are T cell receptor beta chains from one sample, sequenced in a study of CD8 T cell repertoires and HIV-1 epitope variants. The table came from immunoSEQ multiplex PCR; TCRdb's copy has only in-frame clones and leaves some out. The table records more than 5,500 clones, 50% to 75% of them present only once. These TCRs are of unknown antigen specificity. The sequenced sample was cultured CD8+ T cells derived from PBMCs. Source of these receptors: a male donor with HIV. CDR3s include the opening cysteine and the closing phenylalanine or tryptophan. Each record gives: clone size, J gene, V gene, D gene, CDR3 protein, CDR3 DNA. A D gene is named only where the DNA matches it firmly. The size of a clone is reported for some rows only, either as once, few or many, or as a class for expanded clones.

>NA|TRBJ2-1|TRBV7-2|TRBD2
CASSFRAGGRFEQFF
TGTGCCAGCAGCTTTCGGGCGGGGGGGCGGTTTGAGCAGTTCTTC
>NA|TRBJ2-1|TRBV6-6|NA
CASSYSTQNNEQFF
TGTGCCAGCAGTTACTCGACCCAGAACAATGAGCAGTTCTTC
>NA|TRBJ2-5|TRBV30|TRBD1
CAWQDRGGETQYF
TGTGCCTGGCAGGACAGGGGCGGGGAGACCCAGTACTTC
>NA|TRBJ1-1|TRBV28|NA
CASRTGEVTEAFF
TGTGCCAGCAGGACAGGAGAGGTCACTGAAGCTTTCTTT
>NA|TRBJ2-5|TRBV21-1|NA
CASSKETTGTGRETQYF
TGTGCCAGCAGCAAAGAAACCACCGGGACAGGGAGAGAGACCCAGTACTTC
>NA|TRBJ2-2|TRBV5-8|NA
CASNLLNTGELFF
TGTGCCAGCAATTTGCTAAACACCGGGGAGCTGTTTTTT
>NA|TRBJ1-2|TRBV9|NA
CASSVGRSWGYTF
TGTGCCAGCAGCGTAGGTAGGTCATGGGGCTACACCTTC
>NA|TRBJ2-2|TRBV6-1|NA
CASSEAVGRFTGELFF
TGTGCCAGCAGTGAAGCGGTGGGGAGGTTCACCGGGGAGCTGTTTTTT
>NA|TRBJ2-1|TRBV5-3|TRBD2
CARSFGASGVYNEQFF
TGTGCCAGAAGCTTTGGCGCTAGCGGGGTTTACAATGAGCAGTTCTTC
>once|TRBJ2-1|TRBV10-3|TRBD2
CAISESTAGGSYNEQFF
TGTGCCATCAGTGAGTCGACGGCGGGGGGCTCCTACAATGAGCAGTTCTTC
>NA|TRBJ2-2|TRBV5-6|NA
CASSLAYDTGELFF
TGTGCCAGCAGCTTGGCCTACGACACCGGGGAGCTGTTTTTT
>NA|TRBJ2-7|TRBV5-8|TRBD1
CASSLGDSDSYEQYF
TGTGCCAGCAGCTTGGGGGACAGTGACTCCTACGAGCAGTACTTC
>few|TRBJ2-7|TRBV7-8|TRBD1
CASSLAGTGSYEQYF
TGTGCCAGCAGCTTAGCTGGGACAGGGTCCTACGAGCAGTACTTC
>NA|TRBJ2-5|TRBV5-1|NA
CASSEGRSSWETQYF
TGCGCCAGCAGCGAGGGACGGAGTAGTTGGGAGACCCAGTACTTC
>NA|TRBJ2-7|TRBV28|NA
CASSSRSSYEQYF
TGTGCCAGCAGTTCACGAAGCTCCTACGAGCAGTACTTC
>few|TRBJ2-2|TRBV5-1|TRBD2
CASSLEGLINTGELFF
TGCGCCAGCAGCTTGGAGGGACTAATTAACACCGGGGAGCTGTTTTTT
>NA|TRBJ2-1|TRBV11-2|TRBD1
CASSLVGGRYNEQFF
TGTGCCAGCAGCTTAGTAGGGGGCCGGTACAATGAGCAGTTCTTC
>NA|TRBJ2-5|TRBV5-1|TRBD1
CASSLRVGQGQETQYF
TGCGCCAGCAGCTTGCGAGTAGGACAGGGACAAGAGACCCAGTACTTC
>NA|TRBJ2-1|TRBV11-2|NA
CASSSPLAAYNEQFF
TGTGCCAGCAGCTCCCCCCTAGCCGCCTACAATGAGCAGTTCTTC
>NA|TRBJ1-1|TRBV10-3|NA
CAISESEGTSAFF
TGTGCCATCAGTGAGTCCGAGGGGACTTCGGCTTTCTTT
>NA|TRBJ2-1|TRBV15|NA
CATSREESNEQFF
TGTGCCACCAGCAGAGAGGAGTCCAATGAGCAGTTCTTC
>NA|TRBJ2-7|TRBV11-2|TRBD2
CASSIGTSGQSSYEQYF
TGTGCCAGCAGCATAGGGACTAGCGGGCAGAGCTCCTACGAGCAGTACTTC
>NA|TRBJ1-5|TRBV21-1|NA
CASPNTARGQPQHF
TGTGCCAGCCCCAATACAGCGAGGGGTCAGCCCCAGCATTTT
>medium-sized|TRBJ2-7|TRBV5-6|TRBD1
CASSWQSTRGLYEQYF
TGTGCCAGCAGCTGGCAGTCGACCAGGGGGCTATACGAGCAGTACTTC
>once|TRBJ2-1|TRBV6-5|NA
CASSRPYNEQFF
TGTGCCAGCAGCCGACCCTACAATGAGCAGTTCTTC
>NA|TRBJ2-1|TRBV5-5|NA
CASTNMEQGNEQFF
TGTGCCAGCACTAACATGGAACAGGGCAATGAGCAGTTCTTC
>NA|TRBJ2-5|TRBV27|TRBD1
CASTPTGGIQETQYF
TGTGCCAGCACCCCGACAGGGGGCATCCAAGAGACCCAGTACTTC
>once|TRBJ1-2|TRBV6-6|NA
CASKGPDGYTF
TGTGCCAGCAAAGGGCCGGATGGCTACACCTTC
>NA|TRBJ1-2|TRBV7-2|NA
CASSLLTATYGYTF
TGTGCCAGCAGCTTATTGACAGCGACCTATGGCTACACCTTC
>NA|TRBJ2-5|TRBV7-9|NA
CASSFHVDNRGETQYF
TGTGCCAGCAGCTTCCACGTAGACAACCGGGGGGAGACCCAGTACTTC
>NA|TRBJ2-1|TRBV7-2|NA
CASSLSVDEQFF
TGTGCCAGCAGCTTAAGTGTGGATGAGCAGTTCTTC
>NA|TRBJ2-7|TRBV28|NA
CASSLSGNNYEQYF
TGTGCCAGCAGTTTATCAGGGAATAACTACGAGCAGTACTTC
>NA|TRBJ2-7|TRBV19|TRBD1
CASSKTRGQGSPYEQYF
TGTGCCAGTAGTAAGACGCGGGGACAGGGATCCCCCTACGAGCAGTACTTC
>NA|TRBJ2-1|TRBV11-2|NA
CASSSGTGPMEQFF
TGTGCCAGCAGCTCCGGGACTGGTCCTATGGAGCAGTTCTTC
>NA|TRBJ2-1|TRBV7-9|TRBD2
CASSLRLAEYNEQFF
TGTGCCAGCAGCTTACGACTAGCGGAATACAATGAGCAGTTCTTC
>NA|TRBJ2-2|TRBV6-1|NA
CASSSGTLNTGELFF
TGTGCCAGCAGCTCCGGGACTCTTAACACCGGGGAGCTGTTTTTT
>NA|TRBJ2-2|TRBV5-4|TRBD1
CASSLVGTGVTGELFF
TGTGCCAGCAGCTTGGTGGGAACAGGGGTCACCGGGGAGCTGTTTTTT
>NA|TRBJ2-1|TRBV7-9|NA
CASSLVGASDEQFF
TGTGCCAGCAGCTTAGTGGGGGCTAGCGATGAGCAGTTCTTC
>few|TRBJ2-7|TRBV5-1|NA
CASSLGYEQYF
TGCGCCAGCAGCTTGGGGTACGAGCAGTACTTC
>NA|TRBJ2-2|TRBV7-9|TRBD2
CASSFSGRATGELFF
TGTGCCAGCAGCTTTAGCGGGAGAGCAACCGGGGAGCTGTTTTTT
>NA|TRBJ2-7|TRBV5-4|NA
CASSLGGASEQYF
TGTGCCAGCAGCTTGGGGGGGGCTTCCGAGCAGTACTTC
>NA|TRBJ2-1|TRBV30|TRBD2
CAFRLAAYNEQFF
TGTGCCTTCCGACTAGCGGCTTACAATGAGCAGTTCTTC
>NA|TRBJ1-2|TRBV10-1|NA
CAGSPSRGQENYGYTF
TGCGCCGGCAGCCCTTCCCGGGGGCAGGAAAACTATGGCTACACCTTC
>NA|TRBJ2-3|TRBV11-2|NA
CASSPGNTDTQYF
TGTGCCAGCAGCCCCGGAAACACAGATACGCAGTATTTT
>NA|TRBJ1-2|TRBV27|NA
CASSLRRPSNYGYTF
TGTGCCAGCAGTTTGAGAAGGCCCTCTAACTATGGCTACACCTTC
>NA|TRBJ1-3|TRBV27|NA
CASSLSGSSGNTIYF
TGTGCCAGCAGTTTATCAGGGAGCTCTGGAAACACCATATATTTT
>NA|TRBJ2-7|TRBV28|NA
CAARGAYEQYF
TGTGCCGCCAGGGGGGCCTACGAGCAGTACTTC
>NA|TRBJ1-5|TRBV7-9|NA
CASSPPGAGDRDQPQHF
TGTGCCAGCAGCCCCCCCGGGGCAGGTGACCGAGATCAGCCCCAGCATTTT
>medium-sized|TRBJ1-1|TRBV27|NA
CASSPSDTYTEAFF
TGTGCCAGCAGCCCCTCCGACACTTACACTGAAGCTTTCTTT